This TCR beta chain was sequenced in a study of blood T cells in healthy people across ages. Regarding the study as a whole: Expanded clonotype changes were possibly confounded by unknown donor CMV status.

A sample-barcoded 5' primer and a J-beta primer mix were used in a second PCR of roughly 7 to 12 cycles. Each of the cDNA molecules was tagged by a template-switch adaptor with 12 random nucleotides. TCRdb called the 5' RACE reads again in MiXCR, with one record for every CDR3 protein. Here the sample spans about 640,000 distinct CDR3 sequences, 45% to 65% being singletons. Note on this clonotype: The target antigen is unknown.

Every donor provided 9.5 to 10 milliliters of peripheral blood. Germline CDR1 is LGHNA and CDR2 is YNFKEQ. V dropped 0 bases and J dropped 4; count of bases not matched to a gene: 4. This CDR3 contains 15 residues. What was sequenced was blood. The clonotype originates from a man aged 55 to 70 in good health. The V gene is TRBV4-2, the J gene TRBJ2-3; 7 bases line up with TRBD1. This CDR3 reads CASSQESRGSDTQYF. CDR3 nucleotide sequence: TGTGCCAGCAGCCAAGAGAGCAGGGGGTCAGATACGCAGTATTTT.